Below, 18 T cell receptor beta chains from the same sample are listed, as sequenced in a study of Ad26.COV2.S vaccination and SARS-CoV-2 variants. Measured with immunoSEQ multiplex PCR; TCRdb has only the in-frame clones, and not every one. The data hold around 100,000 clones, with around three quarters observed a single time. The sample in question was peripheral blood, obtained after recovery from COVID-19. These receptor sequences come from a human donor who had recovered from COVID-19.

Ten or more counts support this clone. V is TRBV12-3 or TRBV12-4 and J is TRBJ1-4; TRBD1 matches at 8 bases. Unmatched junction bases numbered 2, after V lost 10 bases and J lost 7 bases. This CDR3 spans 11 amino acids. CDR3 sequence (DNA): TGTGCCATCAGGGGGCGTGAAAAACTGTTTTTT. Translating it yields CAIRGREKLFF.

The chain couples TRBV11-2 to TRBJ2-2, with 9 bases aligning to TRBD1. Germline V lookup: CDR1 SGHAT, CDR2 FQNNGV. The V segment lost 6 bases and the J segment 5 bases; nucleotides outside the gene matches: 7. This CDR3 contains 15 residues. The CDR3 bases are TGTGCCAGCAGAGGGACAGGGCAATGGACCGGGGAGCTGTTTTTT. It translates to CASRGTGQWTGELFF.

The sample holds many counts of this clone. The chain uses TRBV30 and TRBJ2-1; 8 bases are shared with TRBD2. The V gene end was trimmed by 2 bases and the J gene end by 2 bases; junction bases not matched to a gene: 8. The germline V gene has CDR1 GTSNPN and CDR2 SVGIG (reference sequence). The CDR3 sequence is 16 residues long. The CDR3 DNA reads TGTGCCTGGAGTAAGTCGGGGGGGCTCCCCTACAATGAGCAGTTCTTC. Its protein product is CAWSKSGGLPYNEQFF. Full variable domain (rest looked up from reference TRBV30 and TRBJ2-1): SQTIHQWPATLVQPVGSPLSLECTVEGTSNPNLYWYRQAAGRGLQLLFYSVGIGQISSEVPQNLSASRPQDRQFILSSKKLLLSDSGFYLCAWSKSGGLPYNEQFFGPGTRLTVL.

This chain joins TRBV16 and TRBJ2-1; unclear D gene. The V gene lost 0 bases and the J gene lost 12 bases, with 15 bases spanning the gap. Germline CDR1 and CDR2: KGHSY and FQNENV. The CDR3 runs 14 residues. CDR3 in amino acids: CASSQSGVALGQFF. The CDR3 DNA follows: TGTGCCAGCAGCCAATCAGGTGTAGCTCTCGGGCAGTTCTTC.

The chain has TRBV6-5 and TRBJ1-1, with D possibly being TRBD1 (5 bases). CDR1 is MNHEY and CDR2 is SVGAGI in the germline V gene. V was shortened by 2 bases and J by 4 bases, with 14 bases between the two germline ends. There are 15 residues in the CDR3. CDR3 sequence: CASSYTAVGGTEAFF. In DNA form, the CDR3 reads TGTGCCAGCAGTTACACAGCGGTGGGGGGCACTGAAGCTTTCTTT.

The chain uses TRBV6-1 and TRBJ1-3, with D tentatively TRBD1 (5 bases). The length of the CDR3 is 16 residues. Germline V gene sequence: CDR1 MNHNS, CDR2 SASEGT. V was clipped by 0 bases and J by 0 bases, with 9 bases between them. CDR3 nucleotide sequence: TGTGCCAGCAGTGAAGCGCCTGGGGGCTCTGGAAACACCATATATTTT. This translates into CASSEAPGGSGNTIYF.

This chain connects TRBV7-9 to TRBJ1-2, with 8 positions matching TRBD1. The CDR3 covers 14 residues. Losses at the gene ends were 4 bases for V and 4 bases for J; bases not matched to a gene: 5. In germline, CDR1 is SEHNR, CDR2 FQNEAQ (reference sequence). Written as DNA, the CDR3 is TGTGCCAGCAGCTCAGACAGGGGCCGCTATGGCTACACCTTC. This codes for CASSSDRGRYGYTF.

The V gene is TRBV2, the J gene TRBJ1-4; a weak D match, TRBD1 (5 bases). Germline V gene sequence: CDR1 SNHLY, CDR2 FYNNEI. The CDR3 extends over 15 amino acids. The V end lost 3 bases, the J end lost 6 bases, and 14 bases lay between the germline ends. The CDR3 protein is CASSDWGTRDEKLFF. The CDR3 DNA sequence: TGTGCCAGCAGTGATTGGGGGACTCGCGATGAAAAACTGTTTTTT.

This clone was counted a few times. This rearrangement joins TRBV11-2 to TRBJ2-1; TRBD2 matches at 12 bases. Unmatched junction bases numbered 8, after V lost 5 bases and J lost 0 bases. CDR1 SGHAT and CDR2 FQNNGV come from the germline V gene. The CDR3 extends over 18 amino acids. The CDR3 sequence: CASSRLAGARSSYNEQFF. DNA of the CDR3: TGTGCCAGCAGCCGACTAGCGGGGGCCCGGAGCTCCTACAATGAGCAGTTCTTC.

This clone has just a few counts. The chain has TRBV10-2 and TRBJ2-7; D call uncertain. The germline V and J ends were trimmed by 3 bases and 6 bases, with 6 bases remaining between them. Germline CDR1 reads WSHSY; CDR2 reads SAAADI. CDR3 size: 11 residues. CDR3 nucleotide sequence: TGCGCCAGCAGTGAATATTCCGAGCAGTACTTC. Translating it yields CASSEYSEQYF.

This clone has just one count. The V call is TRBV5-4, the J call TRBJ2-2, with D perhaps TRBD2 (7 bases). This CDR3 is built from 16 residues. V was cut by 0 bases and J by 3 bases, with 12 bases left in between. Germline V lookup: CDR1 SGHNT, CDR2 YYREEE (reference sequence). In nucleotides, the CDR3 is TGTGCCAGCAGCTTGGCACGGGGGGCCGACACCGGGGAGCTGTTTTTT. Protein sequence: CASSLARGADTGELFF.

V is TRBV19 and J is TRBJ2-7; D uncertain. Trimming removed 1 base from V and 1 base from J, with 11 bases in between. The CDR3 consists of 15 residues. Germline V gives CDR1 LNHDA, CDR2 SQIVND (reference sequence). Here the CDR3 DNA reads TGTGCCAGTAGTATAGTAGGCGACACTTCCTACGAGCAGTACTTC. It codes for CASSIVGDTSYEQYF.

The rearrangement links TRBV6-2 or TRBV6-3 to TRBJ2-6, with D tentatively TRBD1 or TRBD2 (7 bases each). Germline V gene lookup returns CDR1 MNHEY and CDR2 SVGEGT. V lost 5 bases and J 2 bases, leaving 10 bases between the germline ends. The length of the CDR3 is 15 residues. The CDR3 reads CASSPGGAGANVLTF. CDR3 bases: TGTGCCAGCAGTCCAGGGGGGGCTGGGGCCAACGTCCTGACTTTC.

The rearrangement joins TRBV9 to TRBJ2-5, with TRBD1 matching over 8 bases. Trimming removed 0 bases from V and 5 bases from J; junction bases left unmatched: 6. This CDR3 spans 15 amino acids. The germline CDR1 and CDR2 sequences are SGDLS and YYNGEE. CDR3 in amino acids: CASSVEGDRWETQYF. CDR3 in DNA: TGTGCCAGCAGCGTAGAGGGGGACAGGTGGGAGACCCAGTACTTC.

V and J are TRBV19 and TRBJ2-1; 12 bases agree with TRBD2. The germline CDR1 and CDR2 sequences are LNHDA and SQIVND (reference sequence). The length of the CDR3 is 18 residues. The trim removed 3 bases at V and 0 bases at J, leaving 6 bases unmatched. CDR3 nucleotides: TGTGCCAGTAGTATGGCTAGCGGGGGGGCAGGCTCCTACAATGAGCAGTTCTTC. Translating it yields CASSMASGGAGSYNEQFF.

The V gene is TRBV28, the J gene TRBJ1-3, with 9 bases aligning to TRBD1. Germline values: CDR1 MDHEN, CDR2 SYDVKM. The CDR3 covers 16 residues. V gave up 2 bases and J gave up 1 base; unmatched junction bases: 3. DNA of the CDR3: TGTGCCAGCAGTTTAGGTGGGACAGGGTCTGGAAACACCATATATTTT. As protein: CASSLGGTGSGNTIYF.

The chain uses TRBV19 and TRBJ1-4; D not certain. The V gene's germline CDR1 is LNHDA and CDR2 SQIVND (reference sequence). V lost 3 bases to trimming and J lost 0 bases, with 14 bases between them. The CDR3 totals 17 residues. The CDR3 protein is CASSMAGQVATNEKLFF. The CDR3 coding sequence is TGTGCCAGTAGTATGGCGGGCCAAGTTGCAACTAATGAAAAACTGTTTTTT.

This rearrangement joins TRBV7-6 to TRBJ1-1; TRBD1 agrees at 12 bases. Germline trimming cut 4 bases from V and 4 bases from J; bases unmatched to any gene: 7. In germline, CDR1 is SGHVS, CDR2 FNYEAQ. The CDR3 totals 16 residues. The CDR3 nucleotides read TGTGCCAGCAGCTCAAACCCGGGACAGGGGGCCACTGAAGCTTTCTTT. Translating gives CASSSNPGQGATEAFF.